The 8 T cell receptor beta chains reported below all come from one sample, sequenced in a study of cytomegalovirus exposure and HLA in healthy donors. The table came from immunoSEQ multiplex PCR; TCRdb's copy has only in-frame clones and leaves some out. The repertoire includes 350,000 or so clones, roughly 90% of them detected once, and 0.7% to 0.85% sits in the top ten. The sample comprised PBMCs. The receptors were sampled from a woman under 30 in good health and CMV-seronegative.

V is TRBV7-2 and J is TRBJ2-2, with D unclear. Germline assignment: CDR1 SGHTA and CDR2 FQGNSA. The ends were cut back, 3 bases at V and 3 bases at J, with 11 bases in the middle. The CDR3 loop spans 15 amino acids. CDR3 DNA: TGTGCCAGCAGCTTCCTCCCCCTAGACACCGGGGAGCTGTTTTTT. Translated, it gives CASSFLPLDTGELFF.

The chain joins TRBV29-1 to TRBJ2-5; 11 nucleotides agree with TRBD2. Germline CDR1 SQVTM, CDR2 ANQGSEA. CDR3 length equals 14 residues. V trimming: 7 bases; J trimming: 5 bases; junction bases outside the gene matches: 9. CDR3 sequence reads: CSGQLAGVGETQYF. CDR3 coding DNA: TGCAGCGGACAACTAGCGGGAGTAGGGGAGACCCAGTACTTC. The full variable domain, its missing parts supplied by reference TRBV29-1 and TRBJ2-5, is SAVISQKPSRDICQRGTSLTIQCQVDSQVTMMFWYRQQPGQSLTLIATANQGSEATYESGFVIDKFPISRPNLTFSTLTVSNMSPEDSSIYLCSGQLAGVGETQYFGPGTRLLVL.

This sequence joins TRBV14 and TRBJ2-5; TRBD2 matches 7 bases. The CDR3 has 15 amino acids. Trimming at V came to 2 bases and at J to 3 bases, leaving 6 bases not matched to a gene. The germline V gene has CDR1 SGHDN and CDR2 FVKESK. The CDR3 sequence is CASSQLGLAEETQYF. The CDR3 bases are TGTGCCAGCAGCCAACTGGGGCTAGCGGAAGAGACCCAGTACTTC.

The chain recombines TRBV6-5 with TRBJ1-2; weak D call: TRBD1 (6 bases). Germline lookup yields CDR1 MNHEY and CDR2 SVGAGI. This CDR3 contains 15 residues. V was shortened by 4 bases and J by 4 bases, with 16 bases between the two germline ends. The CDR3 DNA is TGTGCCAGCAGTTCCCATCAGGGGATTAGCTATGGCTACACCTTC. It specifies CASSSHQGISYGYTF.

This chain joins TRBV10-3 and TRBJ2-7; unclear D gene. Germline-derived CDR1 and CDR2 are ENHRY and SYGVKD. V was trimmed by 6 bases and J by 2 bases, leaving 5 bases between them. The CDR3 sequence is 11 residues long. In DNA form, the CDR3 reads TGTGCCATCAGCTCTACCTACGAGCAGTACTTC. This encodes CAISSTYEQYF.

This clone has just one count. The chain links TRBV28 to TRBJ2-7, with 10 positions matching TRBD1. CDR3 length: 14 residues. V lost 5 bases to trimming and J lost 6 bases; unmatched junction nucleotides: 7. Germline values: CDR1 MDHEN, CDR2 SYDVKM. As DNA, the CDR3 is TGTGCCAGCAGTCAGGGACAGGGGACCTCCGAGCAGTACTTC. Translating it yields CASSQGQGTSEQYF.

This clone was observed a handful of times. The V call is TRBV2, the J call TRBJ1-4; 8 nucleotides line up with TRBD1. After removal of 4 bases from V and 11 bases from J, the junction contained 3 bases not matched to a gene. CDR1 is SNHLY, CDR2 FYNNEI, per germline. This CDR3 region has 12 residues. As DNA, the CDR3 is TGTGCCAGCAGTGGGACAGGGTTGAAACTGTTTTTT. This sequence encodes CASSGTGLKLFF.

V usage is TRBV18 and J usage is TRBJ2-7; TRBD1 aligns across 10 bases. Germline lookup yields CDR1 KGHSH and CDR2 LQKENI. With 3 bases clipped from V and 3 bases from J, the junction kept 2 bases outside the gene matches. The CDR3 runs 14 residues. Here the CDR3 reads CASSPTGGRYEQYF. CDR3 nucleotides: TGTGCCAGCTCACCGACAGGGGGCCGCTACGAGCAGTACTTC.